These 29 T cell receptor beta chains originate from one sample sequenced in a study of cytomegalovirus exposure and HLA in healthy donors. The study ran its PCR with 60 Vbeta and 13 Jbeta primers. Data came from immunoSEQ multiplex PCR; TCRdb stores just in-frame clones and leaves some out. The top ten hold around 7% of the sample, which has 150,000 or so clones, around 78% seen once. Input material: PBMCs. The receptors derive from a woman aged 40 to 50 in good health and CMV-seropositive.

V gene TRBV7-2 combines with J gene TRBJ2-5; perhaps TRBD2 as D (7 bases). With 6 bases removed from V and 5 bases from J, the gap between germline ends came to 13 bases. The CDR3 is 13 residues long. Germline CDR1 SGHTA, CDR2 FQGNSA. CDR3 residues: CASSLGGRETQYF. CDR3 nucleotide sequence: TGTGCCAGCAGTTTGGGGGGGCGGGAGACCCAGTACTTC.

This clone was counted only a few times. The chain links TRBV7-3 to TRBJ2-3; 10 positions match TRBD2. The CDR3 covers 15 residues. The ends lost 5 bases at V and 5 bases at J; junction bases unmatched: 7. Germline V lookup: CDR1 SGHTA, CDR2 FQGTGA. CDR3 sequence: CASSTSGGAVDTQYF. Here the CDR3 DNA reads TGTGCCAGCAGCACCAGCGGGGGGGCCGTAGATACGCAGTATTTT.

This chain joins TRBV6-5 and TRBJ1-2; 8 bases match TRBD1. CDR1 MNHEY and CDR2 SVGAGI come from the germline V gene. J was trimmed by 9 bases and V by 2 bases; bases with no gene match: 5. The CDR3 is 13 amino acids. CDR3 nucleotide sequence: TGTGCCAGCAGTTACAGGACAGGGCAGCGCTACACCTTC. This sequence encodes CASSYRTGQRYTF.

V is TRBV19 and J is TRBJ2-2; D is uncertain. Germline assignment: CDR1 LNHDA and CDR2 SQIVND (reference sequence). Deletions cut 3 bases from V and 1 base from J, with 6 bases between. CDR3 length equals 14 residues. The CDR3 region is CASSIDMNTGELFF. The CDR3, as DNA: TGTGCCAGTAGTATTGACATGAACACCGGGGAGCTGTTTTTT.

The chain employs TRBV5-1 and TRBJ2-7; possibly TRBD1 for D (7 bases). Trimming stripped 3 bases from V and 4 bases from J, with 14 bases between. Germline CDR1 SGHRS, CDR2 YFSETQ. This CDR3 has 14 amino acids. CDR3 coding DNA: TGCGCCAGCAGCTGGGACTCAGGGGGATACGAGCAGTACTTC. Translation: CASSWDSGGYEQYF. The full variable domain, its missing parts supplied by reference TRBV5-1 and TRBJ2-7, is KAGVTQTPRYLIKTRGQQVTLSCSPISGHRSVSWYQQTPGQGLQFLFEYFSETQRNKGNFPGRFSGRQFSNSRSEMNVSTLELGDSALYLCASSWDSGGYEQYFGPGTRLTVT.

The chain combines TRBV5-8 with TRBJ1-1; TRBD1 matches 11 bases. Germline V CDR1 and CDR2: SGHTS, YDEGEE. V shed 5 bases and J 7 bases; nucleotides not matched to a gene: 7. CDR3 length: 14 residues. The DNA of the CDR3 is TGTGCCAGCAGACGGACAGGGGGCTCGGGTGAAGCTTTCTTT. Residues: CASRRTGGSGEAFF.

CDR3: CASSIGAGFPYNEQFF. The CDR3 DNA sequence: TGTGCCAGTAGTATAGGGGCCGGATTCCCCTACAATGAGCAGTTCTTC. The gene calls are TRBV19 and TRBJ2-1; no reliable D call. Per the germline V gene, CDR1 is LNHDA and CDR2 is SQIVND (reference sequence). With 1 base removed from V and 2 bases from J, the gap between germline ends came to 12 bases. The length of the CDR3 is 16 residues. The full variable domain, in which reference TRBV19 and TRBJ2-1 provide the parts outside the CDR3, is DGGITQSPKYLFRKEGQNVTLSCEQNLNHDAMYWYRQDPGQGLRLIYYSQIVNDFQKGDIAEGYSVSREKKESFPLTVTSAQKNPTAFYLCASSIGAGFPYNEQFFGPGTRLTVL.

This clone showed up just a few times. V is TRBV29-1 and J is TRBJ2-5, with a possible D match to TRBD2 (5 bases). This CDR3 has 14 amino acids. Germline CDR1 SQVTM, CDR2 ANQGSEA. Deletions cut 1 base from V and 2 bases from J, with 11 bases between. CDR3 loop: CSVEGLGLQETQYF. Here the CDR3 DNA reads TGCAGCGTTGAAGGCTTAGGACTGCAAGAGACCCAGTACTTC. Together with reference TRBV29-1 and TRBJ2-5, the CDR3 gives the full variable domain: SAVISQKPSRDICQRGTSLTIQCQVDSQVTMMFWYRQQPGQSLTLIATANQGSEATYESGFVIDKFPISRPNLTFSTLTVSNMSPEDSSIYLCSVEGLGLQETQYFGPGTRLLVL.

The chain is built from TRBV5-1 and TRBJ2-1; TRBD2 aligns across 14 bases. Germline CDR1 is SGHRS and CDR2 is YFSETQ. V shed 8 bases and J 7 bases; nucleotides not matched to a gene: 5. The CDR3 runs 14 residues. The CDR3 spells CASTGLAGVNEQFF. The CDR3 coding sequence is TGCGCCAGTACGGGACTAGCGGGGGTTAATGAGCAGTTCTTC.

This clone has more than one count but fewer than ten. CDR3 region: CASRADQPQHF. CDR3 DNA sequence: TGTGCCAGCAGAGCGGATCAGCCCCAGCATTTT. The rearrangement links TRBV28 to TRBJ1-5; D remains unclear. Trimming removed 6 bases from V and 5 bases from J, with 5 bases in between. This CDR3 is 11 amino acids long. Per germline, CDR1 MDHEN and CDR2 SYDVKM.

The chain uses TRBV7-9 and TRBJ2-7; D perhaps matches TRBD1 (5 bases). Germline V gives CDR1 SEHNR, CDR2 FQNEAQ (reference sequence). V was shortened by 5 bases and J by 3 bases, with 20 bases between the two germline ends. The CDR3 loop spans 16 amino acids. The CDR3 coding sequence is TGTGCCAGCAGCCGAAACAGGTCATCGCGGCACTACGAGCAGTACTTC. It is translated as CASSRNRSSRHYEQYF.

The chain joins TRBV5-4 to TRBJ1-6; 10 nucleotides agree with TRBD1. Trimming removed 10 bases from V and 9 bases from J; junction bases left unmatched: 7. The CDR3 runs to 13 residues. From germline, CDR1 is SGHNT and CDR2 YYREEE (reference sequence). In nucleotides, the CDR3 is TGTGCCGGACAGGGGGGGGGCCGTTCACCCCTCCACTTT. It translates to CAGQGGGRSPLHF.

V and J are TRBV30 and TRBJ1-4; 10 bases map to TRBD1. The J segment lost 7 bases and the V segment lost 2 bases, leaving 7 bases of the junction unmatched. The CDR3 has 15 residues. Germline values: CDR1 GTSNPN, CDR2 SVGIG (reference sequence). The CDR3 sequence is CAWSTRQGAGEKLFF. The CDR3 coding sequence is TGTGCCTGGAGTACGCGACAGGGGGCGGGTGAAAAACTGTTTTTT.

The J gene is TRBJ1-1, the V gene TRBV25-1; 7 bases are shared with TRBD1. This CDR3 spans 14 amino acids. V was clipped by 3 bases and J by 0 bases; unmatched bases: 1. The germline V gene has CDR1 MGHDK and CDR2 SYGVNS. CDR3 DNA sequence: TGTGCCAGCAGTGAGGGGACAGTGAACACTGAAGCTTTCTTT. Protein: CASSEGTVNTEAFF. Variable domain in full (rest from reference TRBV25-1 and TRBJ1-1): EADIYQTPRYLVIGTGKKITLECSQTMGHDKMYWYQQDPGMELHLIHYSYGVNSTEKGDLSSESTVSRIRTEHFPLTLESARPSHTSQYLCASSEGTVNTEAFFGQGTRLTVV.

V usage is TRBV6-1 and J usage is TRBJ2-7, with D hard to call. V gave up 2 bases and J gave up 6 bases, with 5 bases separating them. This CDR3 has 11 amino acids. Germline values: CDR1 MNHNS, CDR2 SASEGT. CDR3 amino acids: CASSENGEQYF. As DNA, the CDR3 is TGTGCCAGCAGTGAAAACGGCGAGCAGTACTTC.

This clone was detected a few times. The chain combines TRBV5-5 with TRBJ1-2; D is uncertain. Trimming took 0 bases from V and 7 from J, leaving 16 bases between them. Germline-derived CDR1 and CDR2 are SGHKS and YYEKEE (reference sequence). The CDR3 covers 15 residues. The CDR3 DNA follows: TGTGCCAGCAGCTTGGTATTAACAGTCGTTAGTGGCTACACCTTC. Encoded protein: CASSLVLTVVSGYTF. Complete variable domain (other parts from reference TRBV5-5 and TRBJ1-2): DAGVTQSPTHLIKTRGQQVTLRCSPISGHKSVSWYQQVLGQGPQFIFQYYEKEERGRGNFPDRFSARQFPNYSSELNVNALLLGDSALYLCASSLVLTVVSGYTFGSGTRLTVV.

This clone was detected once. This rearrangement joins TRBV6-1 to TRBJ1-2; D is perhaps TRBD1 (5 bases). This CDR3 region has 13 residues. Germline V gene data show CDR1 as MNHNS and CDR2 as SASEGT. Trimming stripped 7 bases from V and 0 bases from J, with 9 bases between. Here the CDR3 DNA reads TGTGCCAGCACCCTACAGGCTAACTATGGCTACACCTTC. This sequence encodes CASTLQANYGYTF.

The chain carries TRBV28 and TRBJ2-3; possibly TRBD1 for D (5 bases). CDR1 and CDR2 from the germline V gene are MDHEN and SYDVKM. The CDR3 length is 14 residues. Trimming pared 7 bases from V and 7 bases from J, leaving 18 bases between. The CDR3 nucleotides read TGTGCCAGCAAGGCCGCGAGTGGGGCGAATACGCAGTATTTT. This translates into CASKAASGANTQYF.

This rearrangement joins TRBV5-4 to TRBJ2-3; D remains unclear. Germline CDR1 is SGHNT and CDR2 is YYREEE (reference sequence). The V end lost 2 bases, the J end lost 2 bases, and 9 bases lay between the germline ends. The CDR3 has 14 residues. CDR3 coding DNA: TGTGCCAGCAGCTTAGCACAGAACACAGATACGCAGTATTTT. Protein product: CASSLAQNTDTQYF.

The chain has TRBV21-1 and TRBJ1-1; TRBD1, the D gene given by the table, was not confirmed from the DNA. TRBV21-1 is described as a pseudogene. The CDR3 extends over 17 amino acids. In nucleotides, the CDR3 is TGTGCCAGCAGCAAAGCAGGACAGGGGGCTAGGGGTACTGAAGCTTTCTTT. Its translation is CASSKAGQGARGTEAFF.

The gene calls are TRBV30 and TRBJ2-5, with TRBD2 identical over 14 bases. In germline, CDR1 is GTSNPN, CDR2 SVGIG (reference sequence). V shed 6 bases and J 1 base; nucleotides not matched to a gene: 7. This CDR3 region has 16 residues. In DNA form, the CDR3 reads TGTGCCTGCCCTGGGACTAGCGGGGGCCGCCAAGAGACCCAGTACTTC. Translating it yields CACPGTSGGRQETQYF.

There are a few counts of this clone. V is TRBV7-3 and J is TRBJ2-5; maybe TRBD2 (6 bases). This CDR3 has 13 amino acids. V shed 8 bases and J shed 5 bases, with 15 bases lying between them. Germline V gives CDR1 SGHTA, CDR2 FQGTGA. CDR3 sequence (DNA): TGTGCCAGCGGCCCCGGCCGGGGGGAGACCCAGTACTTC. This gives the protein CASGPGRGETQYF.

This clone showed up just once. The V call is TRBV14, the J call TRBJ2-7; TRBD1 might be the D (6 bases). Trimming removed 0 bases from V and 3 bases from J, with 21 bases in between. Germline V gene lookup returns CDR1 SGHDN and CDR2 FVKESK. The CDR3 is 18 amino acids. The DNA for the CDR3 is TGTGCCAGCAGCCAAGATCGTTTGTTGGCGGACAGACACTACGAGCAGTACTTC. This encodes CASSQDRLLADRHYEQYF.

The CDR3 nucleotides read TGTGCCAGCAGTTGGACACAGCAGTCCTACGAGCAGTACTTC. As protein: CASSWTQQSYEQYF. The chain is built from TRBV27 and TRBJ2-7, with a possible D match to TRBD1 (5 bases). The CDR3 contains 14 residues. Trimming left V 4 bases short and J 1 base short, with 11 bases between. Germline V CDR1 and CDR2: MNHEY, SMNVEV (reference sequence).

V gene TRBV14 combines with J gene TRBJ2-1; tentatively, D is TRBD1 (6 bases). The length of the CDR3 is 17 residues. Germline V gene lookup returns CDR1 SGHDN and CDR2 FVKESK. V was trimmed by 5 bases and J by 8 bases, leaving 25 bases between them. CDR3 sequence: CASSFGTGHLTRDEQFF. DNA of the CDR3: TGTGCCAGCAGCTTCGGAACGGGACACCTAACCCGCGATGAGCAGTTCTTC.

This clone was seen a few times. V usage is TRBV6-5 and J usage is TRBJ1-2, with D possibly matching TRBD1 (6 bases). The CDR3 spans 11 residues. Germline lookup yields CDR1 MNHEY and CDR2 SVGAGI. V lost 8 bases and J 8 bases, leaving 12 bases between the germline ends. CDR3 sequence: CASRRRGGYTF. The DNA for the CDR3 is TGTGCCAGCCGCCGCAGGGGCGGCTACACCTTC.

The CDR3 DNA is TGTGCCAGCACCGGAAGGGGGACAGGGATCCCCCTGGGTGAGCAGTTCTTC. It codes for CASTGRGTGIPLGEQFF. The chain joins TRBV2 to TRBJ2-1, with 9 nucleotides matching TRBD1. J was trimmed by 9 bases and V by 7 bases; bases with no gene match: 19. Germline V gives CDR1 SNHLY, CDR2 FYNNEI. The CDR3 is made up of 17 amino acids.

The CDR3 spells CASYSGQGGTGELFF. Written as DNA, the CDR3 is TGTGCCAGCTACTCAGGACAGGGAGGCACCGGGGAGCTGTTTTTT. The chain carries TRBV7-6 and TRBJ2-2, with 8 bases identical to TRBD1. CDR1 is SGHVS, CDR2 FNYEAQ, per germline. The J segment lost 4 bases and the V segment lost 8 bases, leaving 9 bases of the junction unmatched. The CDR3 runs to 15 residues.

CDR3 nucleotides: TGTGCCAGTTCCTTGACTAGCGGGGGTGGCACAGATACGCAGTATTTT. This sequence encodes CASSLTSGGGTDTQYF. The chain is built from TRBV19 and TRBJ2-3; the match to TRBD2 covers 12 bases. Trimming took 8 bases from V and 1 from J; bases not matched to a gene: 7. The CDR3 consists of 16 residues. Germline CDR1 LNHDA, CDR2 SQIVND (reference sequence).